This TCR beta chain derives from a study of T cells in Graves' hyperthyroidism and ophthalmopathy. Findings and limits, study-wide: Most thyroid clonotypes expanded above 0.001 were also detected in blood.

This clonotype was recorded once. Its antigen is not known. RNA transcripts provided the source from which TCR beta CDR3 regions were amplified. TCR CDR3 underwent first-round RT-PCR with the HTBI primer set. MiXCR, run by TCRdb on the multiplex PCR reads, gives a single entry per CDR3 protein. The table lists fewer than 450,000 distinct CDR3 sequences, roughly 15% of them singletons. The CDR3 loop spans 15 amino acids. The germline gives CDR1 SGHVS, CDR2 FNYEAQ. The V gene end was trimmed by 1 base and the J gene end by 4 bases; junction bases not matched to a gene: 4. The receptor's source is a woman in her fifties or sixties with Graves' ophthalmopathy. The chain uses TRBV7-6 and TRBJ2-7; TRBD2 matches at 10 bases. The material sequenced was blood. Here the CDR3 reads CASSLVLAGEYEQYF. DNA of the CDR3: TGTGCCAGCAGCTTAGTTCTAGCGGGAGAGTACGAGCAGTACTTC.